The source of this T cell receptor (beta chain) is a study of blood T cell repertoires in COVID-19. Germline values: CDR1 LNHDA, CDR2 SQIVND (reference sequence). J gave up 4 bases and V 6 bases, and 20 bases lay outside the gene matches. This CDR3 has 18 residues. Clones were sequenced by immunoSEQ multiplex PCR, and TCRdb holds only the in-frame ones, with some missing. Among about 100,000 clones listed, about 85% were seen once. This chain connects TRBV19 to TRBJ1-1; 7 bases match TRBD1. The sample consisted of peripheral blood. The receptor was isolated from a human donor in a cohort sampled during active COVID-19. Here the CDR3 reads CASSPRRQGTNRGTEAFF. The CDR3 DNA is TGTGCCAGTAGCCCTCGACGACAGGGTACGAACAGGGGCACTGAAGCTTTCTTT.